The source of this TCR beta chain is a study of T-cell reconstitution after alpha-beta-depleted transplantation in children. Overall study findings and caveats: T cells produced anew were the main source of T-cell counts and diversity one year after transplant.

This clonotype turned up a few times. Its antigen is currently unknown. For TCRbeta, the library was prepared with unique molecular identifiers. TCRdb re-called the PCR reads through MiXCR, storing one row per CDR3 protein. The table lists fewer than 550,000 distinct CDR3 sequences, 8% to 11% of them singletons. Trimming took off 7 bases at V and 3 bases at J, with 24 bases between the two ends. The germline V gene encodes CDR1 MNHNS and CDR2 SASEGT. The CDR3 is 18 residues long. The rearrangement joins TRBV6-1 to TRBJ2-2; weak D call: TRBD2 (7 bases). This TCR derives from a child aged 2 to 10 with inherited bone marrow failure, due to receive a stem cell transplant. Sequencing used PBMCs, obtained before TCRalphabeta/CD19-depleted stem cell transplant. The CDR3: CASTLRGGGWRYTGELFF. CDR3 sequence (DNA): TGTGCCAGCACCCTTAGGGGGGGTGGTTGGCGGTACACCGGGGAGCTGTTTTTT.